Listed below are T cell receptor beta chains from one sample, sequenced in a study. TCRdb called the RT-PCR reads again in MiXCR, with one record for every CDR3 protein. The repertoire holds 550,000 to 750,000 distinct CDR3 sequences, with approximately 15% as singletons. The sequencing input was memory CD4+ T cells from blood. The receptors originated from a female donor in good health, serving as a healthy control. Both conserved end residues are part of each CDR3. D genes are given only for firm matches. The size of a clone is reported for some rows only, either as once, few or many, or as a class for expanded clones.

d_call: -
clone_size: many
j_call: TRBJ2-3
v_call: TRBV6-5
cdr3_nt: TGTGCCACCCGCGGGGATACGCAGTATTTT
cdr3_aa: CATRGDTQYF

d_call: -
clone_size: -
j_call: TRBJ2-1
v_call: TRBV7-9
cdr3_nt: TGTGCCAGCAGCCCGGAACGGAGCTCCTACAATGAGCAGTTCTTC
cdr3_aa: CASSPERSSYNEQFF

d_call: -
clone_size: many
j_call: TRBJ2-3
v_call: TRBV20-1
cdr3_nt: TGCAGTGCTAGATCTCCCCCGACTGCCACAGATACGCAGTATTTT
cdr3_aa: CSARSPPTATDTQYF

d_call: TRBD2
clone_size: -
j_call: TRBJ2-1
v_call: TRBV27
cdr3_nt: TGTGCCAGCAGTTTCTACGGACTAGCGGCTAGCAATGAGCAGTTCTTC
cdr3_aa: CASSFYGLAASNEQFF

d_call: -
clone_size: many
j_call: TRBJ1-1
v_call: TRBV29-1
cdr3_nt: TGCAGCGTGGGGGGAGTTCCCACTGAAGCTTTCTTT
cdr3_aa: CSVGGVPTEAFF

d_call: TRBD2
clone_size: many
j_call: TRBJ2-1
v_call: TRBV6-5
cdr3_nt: TGTGCCAGCAGGCGGGGGTCCAACAATGAGCAGTTCTTC
cdr3_aa: CASRRGSNNEQFF

d_call: -
clone_size: -
j_call: TRBJ2-1
v_call: TRBV20-1
cdr3_nt: TGCAGTGCTAGAGATCGACTTCTAGCACCTTTCAATGAGCAGTTCTTC
cdr3_aa: CSARDRLLAPFNEQFF

d_call: TRBD1
clone_size: -
j_call: TRBJ2-7
v_call: TRBV7-2
cdr3_nt: TGTGCCAGCAGCTTAGCACAGGGGGCACGCGAGCAGTACTTC
cdr3_aa: CASSLAQGAREQYF

d_call: TRBD2
clone_size: few
j_call: TRBJ2-7
v_call: TRBV9
cdr3_nt: TGTGCCAGCAGCGAAGGACTAGCGGGAGGGGTTTACGTCGAGCAGTACTTC
cdr3_aa: CASSEGLAGGVYVEQYF

d_call: -
clone_size: -
j_call: TRBJ2-1
v_call: TRBV2
cdr3_nt: TGTGCCAGCAGTGAATTGGAATACAATGAGCAGTTCTTC
cdr3_aa: CASSELEYNEQFF

d_call: TRBD2
clone_size: many
j_call: TRBJ2-2
v_call: TRBV10-3
cdr3_nt: TGTGCCATCAGTGTAATAAGCGGGAAATCAACCGGGGAGCTGTTTTTT
cdr3_aa: CAISVISGKSTGELFF

d_call: -
clone_size: few
j_call: TRBJ2-2
v_call: TRBV24-1
cdr3_nt: TGTGCCACCAGTGATTTCAGGGAGCTGTTTTTT
cdr3_aa: CATSDFRELFF

d_call: -
clone_size: many
j_call: TRBJ2-1
v_call: TRBV6-6
cdr3_nt: TGTGCCAGCAGCGGCAGGGGGGAGCGAGCGGCTTCCCAAAACTACAATGAGCAGTTCTTC
cdr3_aa: CASSGRGERAASQNYNEQFF

d_call: TRBD2
clone_size: few
j_call: TRBJ2-1
v_call: TRBV2
cdr3_nt: TGTGCCAGCAGCGCCTGGACTAGCGGGAGGTCTAATGAGCAGTTCTTC
cdr3_aa: CASSAWTSGRSNEQFF

d_call: -
clone_size: -
j_call: TRBJ2-7
v_call: TRBV5-1
cdr3_nt: TGCGCCAGCAGCTTACTCCAGGGCGTCATGTACTTC
cdr3_aa: CASSLLQGVMYF

d_call: -
clone_size: -
j_call: TRBJ1-1
v_call: TRBV7-9
cdr3_nt: TGTGCCAGCAGCGAGGACAGACGGACTTTCTTT
cdr3_aa: CASSEDRRTFF

d_call: -
clone_size: -
j_call: TRBJ2-3
v_call: TRBV11-2
cdr3_nt: TGTGCCAGCAGCCCACCGGGACTGCGCACAGATACGCAGTATTTT
cdr3_aa: CASSPPGLRTDTQYF

d_call: -
clone_size: once
j_call: TRBJ2-2
v_call: TRBV9
cdr3_nt: TGTGCCAGCAGCGTAGCTCGCCGGGCCAACACCGGGGAGCTGTTTTTT
cdr3_aa: CASSVARRANTGELFF

d_call: TRBD2
clone_size: few
j_call: TRBJ2-5
v_call: TRBV9
cdr3_nt: TGTGCCAGCAGCGTAGGGCGGGAGCCAGAGACCCAGTACTTC
cdr3_aa: CASSVGREPETQYF

d_call: -
clone_size: -
j_call: TRBJ1-3
v_call: TRBV9
cdr3_nt: TGTGCCAGCAGCGTAAGCTCTGGAAACACCATATATTTT
cdr3_aa: CASSVSSGNTIYF

d_call: -
clone_size: many
j_call: TRBJ2-5
v_call: TRBV20-1
cdr3_nt: TGCAGTGCCCCGGGGTCAACGTACCAAGAGACCCAGTACTTC
cdr3_aa: CSAPGSTYQETQYF

d_call: -
clone_size: many
j_call: TRBJ2-7
v_call: TRBV12-3/TRBV12-4
cdr3_nt: TGTGCCAGCAGCCCAGGACGTTCCTACGAGCAGTACTTC
cdr3_aa: CASSPGRSYEQYF